The clone carrying this TCR beta chain was detected many times. Its antigen remains unidentified. A read error may be the cause here, since a much bigger clone is one base away. In the same sample, other DNA sequences code for this CDR3. The record originates from a study of metastatic and nonmetastatic thyroid tumors. Study-level information: It was across blood and tumor or nodule tissue from malignant and benign thyroid patients that repertoires were compared.

Whole-study findings and limits: According to reports, the diversity of TCR beta was significantly higher in malignant thyroid tumors than in benign nodules, and this held in both blood and tumor samples.

Original analysis: To classify distant metastasis in papillary thyroid cancer, a model was built from CDR3 differences across clinicopathological groups. TCRdb re-analyzed the PCR reads using MiXCR. None of the V and J calls come from the authors' own analysis; TCRdb made them. The sample contains tens of thousands of clones, 20% to 25% of which appear only once. No treatment of any kind had been given to any patient before thyroid surgery. The CDR3 is made up of 13 amino acids. CDR1 is MNHEY, CDR2 SMNVEV, per germline (reference sequence). The J gene is TRBJ1-5, the V gene TRBV27; D perhaps matches TRBD1 (5 bases). Sample: tumor tissue. The clonotype originates from a female donor with papillary thyroid cancer or a benign thyroid nodule (not recorded which). Some clones in this sample may be carry-over from other donors' samples. This chain's CDR3 is CASSLTENQPQHF. DNA of the CDR3: TGTGCCAGCAGTTTGACAGAAAATCAACCCCAGCATTTT.